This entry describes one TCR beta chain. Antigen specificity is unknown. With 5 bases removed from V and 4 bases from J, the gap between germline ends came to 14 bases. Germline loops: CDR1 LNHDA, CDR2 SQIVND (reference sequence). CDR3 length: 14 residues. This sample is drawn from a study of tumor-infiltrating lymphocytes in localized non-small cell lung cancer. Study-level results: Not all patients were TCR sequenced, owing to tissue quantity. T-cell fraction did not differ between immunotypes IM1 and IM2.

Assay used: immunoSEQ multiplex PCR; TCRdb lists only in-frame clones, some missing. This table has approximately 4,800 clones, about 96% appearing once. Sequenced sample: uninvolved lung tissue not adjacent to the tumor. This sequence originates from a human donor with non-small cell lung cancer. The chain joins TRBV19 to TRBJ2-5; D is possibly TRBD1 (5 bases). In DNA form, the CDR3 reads TGTGCCAGTAGTGTAATGCAGGGTGGAGAGACCCAGTACTTC. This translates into CASSVMQGGETQYF.